The 14 T cell receptor beta chains in this list originate from one sample, sequenced in a study of early T cells in non-severe SARS-CoV-2 infection. TCRdb ran MiXCR on the 5' RACE reads and lists one entry per CDR3 protein. This sample has tens of thousands of distinct CDR3 sequences, with about 14% found just once. Sequencing used whole blood, obtained at baseline. Receptor source: an adult who was a healthcare worker with PCR-confirmed SARS-CoV-2 infection or an uninfected control (not recorded which).

This clonotype was counted a few times. The chain couples TRBV28 to TRBJ2-1; 10 bases match TRBD2. This CDR3 is built from 14 residues. Germline V gives CDR1 MDHEN, CDR2 SYDVKM. The ends lost 6 bases at V and 7 bases at J; junction bases unmatched: 6. Written as DNA, the CDR3 is TGTGCCAGCAGCCCAGCGGGGGGGAGGAATGAGCAGTTCTTC. It encodes CASSPAGGRNEQFF.

The V and J genes are TRBV4-1 and TRBJ2-1; TRBD2 agrees at 7 bases. This CDR3 contains 16 residues. Trimming removed 3 bases from V and 4 bases from J; junction bases left unmatched: 9. Germline V CDR1 and CDR2: MGHRA, YSYEKL. The CDR3 region has the DNA TGCGCCAGCAGCCATGAGCTAGCGGATGTATACAATGAGCAGTTCTTC. Translating it yields CASSHELADVYNEQFF.

This clonotype was seen ten or more times. The chain links TRBV28 to TRBJ1-5, with 8 bases matching TRBD1. V lost 4 bases, J lost 4 bases, and 9 bases stayed unmatched. Germline assignment: CDR1 MDHEN and CDR2 SYDVKM. The CDR3 spans 16 residues. CDR3 sequence (DNA): TGTGCCAGCAGTTCCCAGGGGGCGCGAAGGAATCAGCCCCAGCATTTT. It specifies CASSSQGARRNQPQHF.

In its sample, this clonotype was seen a few times. The chain links TRBV2 to TRBJ2-3; D unresolved. Germline assignment: CDR1 SNHLY and CDR2 FYNNEI. V was clipped by 9 bases and J by 5 bases, with 9 bases between them. This CDR3 is built from 11 residues. CDR3 amino acids: CASGLGDTQYF. The CDR3 DNA sequence: TGTGCCAGTGGATTAGGAGATACGCAGTATTTT.

The V call is TRBV7-3, the J call TRBJ2-3; 7 bases match TRBD1. The germline gives CDR1 SGHTA, CDR2 FQGTGA. The CDR3 is made up of 14 amino acids. The J segment lost 6 bases and the V segment lost 7 bases, leaving 10 bases of the junction unmatched. CDR3 nucleotides: TGTGCCAGCACAGAGGGGGCCAAGACTGATACGCAGTATTTT. The encoded protein is CASTEGAKTDTQYF.

This clonotype has a count of ten or more. A read error may account for a junction end that differs from germline. The V call is TRBV20-1, the J call TRBJ1-5, with 8 bases identical to TRBD1. This CDR3 is 15 amino acids long. CDR1 is DFQATT, CDR2 SNEGSKA, per germline (reference sequence). The CDR3 region is CSAQIEGQGNRPQHF. The CDR3 region has the DNA TGCAGTGCCCAAATAGAAGGACAGGGTAATCGGCCCCAGCATTTT.

In its sample, this clonotype was seen a few times. V is TRBV10-2 and J is TRBJ2-7; no clear D gene. Germline V gives CDR1 WSHSY, CDR2 SAAADI. The CDR3 is 11 residues long. V was pared by 0 bases and J by 7 bases, with 4 bases between. CDR3 sequence (DNA): TGCGCCAGCAGTGAGTCGAGGGAGCAGTACTTC. This gives the protein CASSESREQYF.

The chain recombines TRBV12-3 or TRBV12-4 with TRBJ2-3; no definite D call. CDR3 length: 14 residues. The V end lost 2 bases, the J end lost 2 bases, and 8 bases lay between the germline ends. The CDR3: CASSLKVPTDTQYF. The CDR3 region has the DNA TGTGCCAGCAGTTTAAAGGTGCCCACAGATACGCAGTATTTT.

The chain employs TRBV6-5 and TRBJ2-1, with a possible D match to TRBD1 (6 bases). CDR1 and CDR2 (germline): MNHEY, SVGAGI. Deletions cut 5 bases from V and 2 bases from J, with 10 bases between. This CDR3 has 14 residues. CDR3 DNA: TGTGCCAGCAGTCCAGGGGTCACCTACAATGAGCAGTTCTTC. It codes for CASSPGVTYNEQFF.

There are a few counts of this clonotype. The chain employs TRBV18 and TRBJ2-6; tentatively, D is TRBD1 (5 bases). V was shortened by 2 bases and J by 2 bases, with 13 bases between the two germline ends. Germline V lookup: CDR1 KGHSH, CDR2 LQKENI. This CDR3 is built from 17 residues. The CDR3: CASSPSQGFPGANVLTF. The CDR3 DNA sequence: TGTGCCAGCTCACCAAGTCAGGGCTTTCCTGGGGCCAACGTCCTGACTTTC. Combining the CDR3 with reference TRBV18 and TRBJ2-6 gives the whole variable domain NAGVMQNPRHLVRRRGQEARLRCSPMKGHSHVYWYRQLPEEGLKFMVYLQKENIIDESGMPKERFSAEFPKEGPSILRIQQVVRGDSAAYFCASSPSQGFPGANVLTFGAGSRLTVL.

This clonotype was picked up a small number of times. This chain uses TRBV4-1 with TRBJ2-7; either TRBD1 or TRBD2 may supply D (6 bases each). Germline V gene data show CDR1 as MGHRA and CDR2 as YSYEKL. V dropped 4 bases and J dropped 7 bases, with 26 bases sitting between them. The CDR3 has 17 amino acids. The CDR3 loop reads CASSLLEGGGPFLEQYF. CDR3 bases: TGCGCCAGCAGCCTCCTAGAAGGTGGGGGGCCTTTCTTGGAGCAGTACTTC.

The sample holds a few counts of this clonotype. This chain connects TRBV20-1 to TRBJ1-4, with unresolved D. V gave up 2 bases and J gave up 1 base, with 8 bases separating them. Germline V lookup: CDR1 DFQATT, CDR2 SNEGSKA (reference sequence). The CDR3 length is 14 residues. The CDR3 spells CSARILGTNEKLFF. CDR3 nucleotide sequence: TGCAGTGCTAGAATCTTAGGAACTAATGAAAAACTGTTTTTT.

The V gene is TRBV6-6, the J gene TRBJ1-1; D is perhaps TRBD1 (6 bases). The CDR3 extends over 13 amino acids. Germline V gene data show CDR1 as MNHNY and CDR2 as SVGAGI (reference sequence). V lost 2 bases and J lost 7, with 11 bases in between. CDR3 amino acids: CASSYGGGIEAFF. The CDR3 DNA reads TGTGCCAGCAGTTACGGGGGCGGCATTGAAGCTTTCTTT.

The rearrangement joins TRBV5-5 to TRBJ2-1; 10 nucleotides agree with TRBD2. J gave up 6 bases and V 0 bases, and 6 bases lay outside the gene matches. CDR1 and CDR2 (germline): SGHKS, YYEKEE (reference sequence). The CDR3 runs 16 residues. CDR3 nucleotides: TGTGCCAGCAGCTTGGAGGGTAGCGGGAGGTCCAATGAGCAGTTCTTC. This gives the protein CASSLEGSGRSNEQFF.